The 22 T cell receptor beta chains in this list originate from one sample, sequenced in a study of Tregs in tolerant kidney transplant recipients. Sequencing was performed with immunoSEQ multiplex PCR; in TCRdb, only in-frame clones are kept and a portion is missing. Of about 73,000 clones listed, 75% to 95% are singletons. Sample: Tregs from blood, taken before the transplant. These receptors were taken from a human donor who received a combined kidney and bone marrow transplant.

V is TRBV7-2 and J is TRBJ2-2; D gene unclear. V lost 0 bases and J lost 7, with 9 bases in between. This CDR3 spans 14 amino acids. Looked up from germline, CDR1 is SGHTA and CDR2 is FQGNSA. Written as DNA, the CDR3 is TGTGCCAGCAGCTTAGCAATTGGTGGCGGGGAGCTGTTTTTT. Translated: CASSLAIGGGELFF.

The V call is TRBV2, the J call TRBJ1-1, with D possibly TRBD1 on 6 matching bases. There are 14 residues in the CDR3. Germline loops: CDR1 SNHLY, CDR2 FYNNEI. Trimming took 11 bases from V and 3 from J, leaving 19 bases between them. The CDR3 region has the DNA TGTGCCGGCCGGCTACAGGGAGTGGACACTGAAGCTTTCTTT. It specifies CAGRLQGVDTEAFF.

V and J are TRBV7-6 and TRBJ2-7, with 10 bases aligning to TRBD1. CDR3 length: 17 amino acids. Germline V CDR1 and CDR2: SGHVS, FNYEAQ. V was clipped by 5 bases and J by 3 bases; unmatched bases: 13. CDR3 protein: CASSRTTGTGDFYEQYF. As DNA, the CDR3 is TGTGCCAGCAGCCGAACAACTGGGACAGGGGACTTCTACGAGCAGTACTTC. The variable domain in full, with the rest retrieved from reference TRBV7-6 and TRBJ2-7, is GAGVSQSPRYKVTKRGQDVALRCDPISGHVSLYWYRQALGQGPEFLTYFNYEAQQDKSGLPNDRFSAERPEGSISTLTIQRTEQRDSAMYRCASSRTTGTGDFYEQYFGPGTRLTVT.

The chain recombines TRBV28 with TRBJ1-5; D is perhaps TRBD1 (5 bases). The CDR3 is 17 residues long. CDR1 and CDR2 (germline): MDHEN, SYDVKM. Trimming took 2 bases from V and 0 from J, leaving 14 bases between them. CDR3: CASSLRFRGYSNQPQHF. The CDR3 DNA follows: TGTGCCAGCAGTTTAAGATTTCGGGGGTATAGCAATCAGCCCCAGCATTTT.

The table lists this clone with a few counts. The genes are TRBV6-1 and TRBJ2-2, with unresolved D. V was clipped by 5 bases and J by 1 base, with 11 bases between them. This CDR3 region has 15 residues. Germline values: CDR1 MNHNS, CDR2 SASEGT. CDR3 region: CASSWSARNTGELFF. Written as DNA, the CDR3 is TGTGCCAGCAGTTGGTCGGCCAGGAACACCGGGGAGCTGTTTTTT.

This chain links TRBV28 with TRBJ2-1; 7 bases match TRBD1. From germline, CDR1 is MDHEN and CDR2 SYDVKM. The CDR3 has 13 amino acids. V shed 10 bases and J 8 bases; nucleotides not matched to a gene: 11. The CDR3 here is CATKVRGRDEQFF. The CDR3 coding sequence is TGTGCCACCAAAGTAAGGGGGCGGGATGAGCAGTTCTTC.

A word on this clone: Additional DNA sequences in this sample encode the identical CDR3. This chain joins TRBV6-1 and TRBJ2-7; 9 nucleotides align to TRBD1. Losses at the gene ends were 6 bases for V and 5 bases for J; bases not matched to a gene: 8. Germline lookup yields CDR1 MNHNS and CDR2 SASEGT. The CDR3 sequence is 14 residues long. In nucleotides, the CDR3 is TGTGCCAGCAGCTCTGGGACAGGGCTCGACGAGCAGTACTTC. Translated: CASSSGTGLDEQYF.

This clone has a single count. V usage is TRBV29-1 and J usage is TRBJ1-5; D is ambiguous. CDR3 length equals 13 residues. V was clipped by 4 bases and J by 4 bases, with 11 bases between them. Germline-derived CDR1 and CDR2 are SQVTM and ANQGSEA. For the CDR3, the DNA is TGCAGCGTTGGTCAAAGTGAAAATCAGCCCCAGCATTTT. Amino acid sequence: CSVGQSENQPQHF. The entire variable domain, with the rest obtained from reference TRBV29-1 and TRBJ1-5, is as follows: SAVISQKPSRDICQRGTSLTIQCQVDSQVTMMFWYRQQPGQSLTLIATANQGSEATYESGFVIDKFPISRPNLTFSTLTVSNMSPEDSSIYLCSVGQSENQPQHFGDGTRLSIL.

The V gene is TRBV7-8, the J gene TRBJ1-2; 7 bases align to TRBD1. The V and J ends lost 3 bases and 5 bases, in that order; junction bases with no gene match: 6. The CDR3 loop spans 14 amino acids. CDR1 SGHVS and CDR2 FQNEAQ come from the germline V gene. CDR3 DNA: TGTGCCAGCAGCTTGGGGACAGCTGCTTATGGCTACACCTTC. This encodes CASSLGTAAYGYTF.

The V and J genes are TRBV10-1 and TRBJ2-7; D is possibly TRBD1 (6 bases). Per the germline V gene, CDR1 is WNHNN and CDR2 is SYGVQD (reference sequence). Trimming took 3 bases from V and 11 from J, leaving 11 bases between them. The CDR3 consists of 11 residues. DNA for the CDR3: TGCGCCAGCAGTGACGGGACAAGGGAGTACTTC. It specifies CASSDGTREYF.

Note on this clone: Other DNA variants within this sample encode the same CDR3. This sequence joins TRBV20-1 and TRBJ2-5; no clear D. The germline CDR1 and CDR2 sequences are DFQATT and SNEGSKA (reference sequence). The CDR3 covers 11 residues. Trimming removed 5 bases from V and 0 bases from J, with 4 bases in between. The CDR3 protein is CSAWNQETQYF. The DNA of the CDR3 is TGCAGTGCTTGGAACCAAGAGACCCAGTACTTC.

V is TRBV30 and J is TRBJ2-3; D not certain. Trimming stripped 0 bases from V and 5 bases from J, with 9 bases between. CDR1 is GTSNPN and CDR2 is SVGIG in the germline V gene (reference sequence). This CDR3 spans 13 amino acids. In DNA form, the CDR3 reads TGTGCCTGGAGTGTCCGACTGCGAGATACGCAGTATTTT. Translating gives CAWSVRLRDTQYF.

The rearrangement links TRBV5-5 to TRBJ1-3, with no clear D. V was clipped by 3 bases and J by 4 bases, with 11 bases between them. Per germline, CDR1 SGHKS and CDR2 YYEKEE (reference sequence). The CDR3 extends over 14 amino acids. The CDR3 loop reads CASSSASAGNTIYF. The CDR3 nucleotides are TGTGCCAGCAGCTCCGCTTCGGCGGGAAACACCATATATTTT.

The rearrangement links TRBV23-1 to TRBJ2-5, with D possibly matching TRBD1 (7 bases). The DNA end favors TRBJ2-7, so the J call may be wrong. TRBV23-1 is placed among ORFs of uncertain function. The CDR3 contains 18 residues. DNA for the CDR3: TGCGCCAGCAGTCAATCGGGGACAGTTGGGACTTCTCCATACGAGCAGTACTTC. Translating gives CASSQSGTVGTSPYEQYF.

The chain combines TRBV28 with TRBJ2-1, with D possibly TRBD2 on 6 matching bases. The CDR3 consists of 12 residues. Trimming pared 8 bases from V and 8 bases from J, leaving 13 bases between. Germline assignment: CDR1 MDHEN and CDR2 SYDVKM. DNA of the CDR3: TGTGCCAGCGGGCGGAGGGGCGATGAGCAGTTCTTC. Protein product: CASGRRGDEQFF.

The chain links TRBV13 to TRBJ2-1; 8 bases align to TRBD2. Trimming removed 5 bases from V and 6 bases from J; junction bases left unmatched: 9. Germline V gene lookup returns CDR1 PRHDT and CDR2 FYEKMQ (reference sequence). CDR3 length: 15 amino acids. DNA of the CDR3: TGTGCCAGCAGCACCCGGGAGGGCCATTCCAATGAGCAGTTCTTC. Its protein is CASSTREGHSNEQFF. The full variable domain, rest sourced from reference TRBV13 and TRBJ2-1, is AAGVIQSPRHLIKEKRETATLKCYPIPRHDTVYWYQQGPGQDPQFLISFYEKMQSDKGSIPDRFSAQQFSDYHSELNMSSLELGDSALYFCASSTREGHSNEQFFGPGTRLTVL.

The V gene is TRBV9, the J gene TRBJ2-1; D is uncertain. The V end was cut by 2 bases, the J end by 6 bases, with 12 bases between. This CDR3 has 14 residues. Germline V gene data show CDR1 as SGDLS and CDR2 as YYNGEE. The DNA of the CDR3 is TGTGCCAGCAGCGTGCAGATTCTCTCCAATGAGCAGTTCTTC. This gives the protein CASSVQILSNEQFF.

CDR3 amino acids: CASRTDPWDTEAFF. CDR3 DNA sequence: TGTGCCAGCAGAACGGATCCGTGGGACACTGAAGCTTTCTTT. V gene TRBV6-4 combines with J gene TRBJ1-1; unclear D gene. This CDR3 is built from 14 residues. Germline CDR1 MRHNA, CDR2 SNTAGT. Trimming removed 6 bases from V and 3 bases from J, with 14 bases in between.

The V gene is TRBV28, the J gene TRBJ2-7; tentatively, D is TRBD1 (7 bases). V lost 6 bases to trimming and J lost 1 base, with 22 bases between them. The CDR3 length is 17 residues. The germline gives CDR1 MDHEN, CDR2 SYDVKM. The CDR3 loop reads CASSPTGSRGRSYEQYF. The CDR3 DNA is TGTGCCAGCAGCCCGACGGGGTCCAGGGGGAGGTCCTACGAGCAGTACTTC.

This chain uses TRBV19 with TRBJ2-3; D perhaps matches TRBD1 (6 bases). Germline CDR1 and CDR2: LNHDA and SQIVND (reference sequence). Trimming shortened V by 5 bases and J by 3 bases, and 18 bases separated the two germline ends. The CDR3 spans 16 residues. CDR3 coding DNA: TGTGCCAGTAGTCCAGACAGGTTTTTTGGAACAGATACGCAGTATTTT. Its translation is CASSPDRFFGTDTQYF.

The rearrangement links TRBV27 to TRBJ1-1, with 8 bases aligning to TRBD1. The CDR3 is made up of 13 amino acids. Germline V gives CDR1 MNHEY, CDR2 SMNVEV (reference sequence). After removal of 6 bases from V and 8 bases from J, the junction contained 8 bases not matched to a gene. The CDR3 coding sequence is TGTGCCAGCAGCCCCTACAGGGGGACCGAAGCTTTCTTT. Translated, it gives CASSPYRGTEAFF.

This chain links TRBV4-3 with TRBJ1-2; D is unclear. V lost 4 bases, J lost 0 bases, and 12 bases lay in between. The CDR3 covers 15 residues. From germline, CDR1 is LGHNA and CDR2 YSLEER. This chain's CDR3 is CASSPRGGPNYGYTF. CDR3 bases: TGCGCCAGCAGCCCCCGGGGAGGGCCTAACTATGGCTACACCTTC.